This passage covers 21 T cell receptor beta chains from one sample sequenced in a study of patients and donors after allogeneic stem cell transplantation (dated by TCRdb to between 2020 and 2021). The library came from RT-PCR. Sequencing used a NextSeq 550. Through fastp at Q25 and MiXCR, TCRdb rebuilt clones from the public reads, retaining in-frame beta chains. Under each unique CDR3 protein, matching rows form one entry showing the most common genes and DNA. This sample has over 150,000 distinct CDR3 sequences in its table, and around 28% of those were observed once. The ten biggest clones cover about 3% of the sample. The sequenced material came from blood, either unsorted or a sorted T cell fraction (not recorded which). These receptors were obtained from a human donor who was either an allogeneic HSCT recipient or a stem cell or donor lymphocyte infusion donor (not recorded which). It is not recorded whose cells these are; they may come from a transplant donor.

There are many counts of this clonotype. This chain connects TRBV12-3 or TRBV12-4 to TRBJ1-5; D unresolved. V was clipped by 6 bases and J by 7 bases, with 16 bases between them. The length of the CDR3 is 14 residues. The CDR3 sequence: CASSPRAVDQPQHF. The CDR3 bases are TGTGCCAGCAGCCCCCGAGCCGTTGACCAGCCCCAGCATTTT.

The J gene is TRBJ2-7, the V gene TRBV4-2, with TRBD1 as a possible D gene (6 bases). CDR1 is LGHNA, CDR2 YNFKEQ, per germline. The CDR3 has 15 amino acids. The V gene lost 0 bases and the J gene lost 0 bases, with 9 bases spanning the gap. In nucleotides, the CDR3 is TGTGCCAGCAGCCAAGAATTGACAGGCTCCTACGAGCAGTACTTC. This gives the protein CASSQELTGSYEQYF.

The V gene is TRBV12-3 or TRBV12-4, the J gene TRBJ2-7; 8 bases line up with TRBD1. This CDR3 is built from 14 residues. V lost 5 bases and J lost 1; bases outside the gene matches: 4. The CDR3: CASSRQGPSYEQYF. The CDR3 DNA sequence: TGTGCCAGCAGTCGACAGGGGCCATCCTACGAGCAGTACTTC.

CDR3 sequence: CASSQGLPNYEQYF. Here the CDR3 DNA reads TGTGCCAGCAGCCAAGGACTACCGAACTACGAGCAGTACTTC. The rearrangement joins TRBV3-1 to TRBJ2-7; perhaps TRBD2 as D (5 bases). V was clipped by 1 base and J by 3 bases, with 10 bases between them. In germline, CDR1 is LGHDT, CDR2 YNNKEL (reference sequence). The CDR3 runs to 14 residues.

In its sample, this clonotype was seen many times. This chain uses TRBV5-1 with TRBJ1-5; unclear D gene. The CDR3 length is 15 residues. In germline, CDR1 is SGHRS, CDR2 YFSETQ. The V end lost 0 bases, the J end lost 3 bases, and 10 bases lay between the germline ends. The CDR3 DNA is TGCGCCAGCAGCTTGGGAGGTTCGAACAATCAGCCCCAGCATTTT. It translates to CASSLGGSNNQPQHF.

This clonotype occurred once. The chain employs TRBV20-1 and TRBJ2-4, with TRBD1 matching over 8 bases. CDR1 and CDR2 from the germline V gene are DFQATT and SNEGSKA (reference sequence). The CDR3 contains 13 residues. V lost 5 bases and J lost 5; bases outside the gene matches: 5. DNA of the CDR3: TGCAGTGCTGCCAGGGGGCGCGAAAACATTCAGTACTTC. This encodes CSAARGRENIQYF.

The chain has TRBV6-5 and TRBJ2-1, with no clear D. Trimming took 0 bases from V and 9 from J, leaving 3 bases between them. Germline CDR1 MNHEY, CDR2 SVGAGI. This CDR3 is 11 amino acids long. DNA for the CDR3: TGTGCCAGCAGTTACTCGGGTGAGCAGTTCTTC. Translation gives CASSYSGEQFF.

This clonotype was found a few times. The chain carries TRBV11-2 and TRBJ1-2; the match to TRBD1 covers 7 bases. Trimming cost V 2 bases and J 8 bases; bases outside gene matches: 5. CDR3 length: 13 residues. The germline V gene encodes CDR1 SGHAT and CDR2 FQNNGV. This chain's CDR3 is CASSLQGGSGYTF. CDR3 coding DNA: TGTGCCAGCAGCTTACAGGGGGGAAGCGGCTACACCTTC.

In its sample, this clonotype was seen many times. The chain is built from TRBV7-9 and TRBJ1-2; no definite D call. V was clipped by 1 base and J by 8 bases, with 11 bases between them. CDR3 length equals 13 residues. Germline V gene lookup returns CDR1 SEHNR and CDR2 FQNEAQ (reference sequence). The CDR3 loop reads CASSLGEGLGYTF. The CDR3 DNA follows: TGTGCCAGCAGCTTAGGGGAGGGCCTAGGCTACACCTTC.

J is TRBJ1-3 and V is TRBV9, with no clear D. The germline V and J ends were trimmed by 6 bases and 11 bases, with 18 bases remaining between them. CDR3 length: 13 amino acids. CDR1 and CDR2 (germline): SGDLS, YYNGEE. The CDR3 loop is CASTNAPGLAIYF. In DNA, the CDR3 is TGTGCCAGCACCAACGCGCCGGGCCTGGCCATATATTTT.

In DNA, the CDR3 is TGTGCCAGCAGTGAATACTTTACTCAGGGAGCGGCTTTCTTT. This gives the protein CASSEYFTQGAAFF. V usage is TRBV25-1 and J usage is TRBJ1-1; possible D gene TRBD1, 5 bases. CDR1 and CDR2 from the germline V gene are MGHDK and SYGVNS. Trimming pared 0 bases from V and 11 bases from J, leaving 16 bases between. This CDR3 has 14 residues. The full variable domain, with the rest looked up from reference TRBV25-1 and TRBJ1-1, is EADIYQTPRYLVIGTGKKITLECSQTMGHDKMYWYQQDPGMELHLIHYSYGVNSTEKGDLSSESTVSRIRTEHFPLTLESARPSHTSQYLCASSEYFTQGAAFFGQGTRLTVV.

The rearrangement joins TRBV2 to TRBJ1-6; the D gene is possibly TRBD1 (5 bases). V lost 4 bases and J 7 bases, leaving 14 bases between the germline ends. The germline CDR1 and CDR2 sequences are SNHLY and FYNNEI. This CDR3 has 15 amino acids. The CDR3 DNA sequence: TGTGCCAGCAGTGTGATGGGGCCTGGGAATTCACCCCTCCACTTT. Translating it yields CASSVMGPGNSPLHF.

This chain links TRBV10-3 with TRBJ2-5; tentative D call: TRBD2 (5 bases). The CDR3 extends over 15 amino acids. Germline values: CDR1 ENHRY, CDR2 SYGVKD. Trimming pared 0 bases from V and 4 bases from J, leaving 12 bases between. Written as DNA, the CDR3 is TGTGCCATCAGTGAGTCAACGGTCGCGGGAGAGACCCAGTACTTC. Its translation is CAISESTVAGETQYF.

In its sample, this clonotype was seen a few times. The chain carries TRBV9 and TRBJ1-2; 7 bases agree with TRBD1. Germline assignment: CDR1 SGDLS and CDR2 YYNGEE. J lost 4 bases, V lost 0 bases, and 6 bases had no gene match. The CDR3 runs 15 residues. The CDR3 loop is CASSVVSGGSYGYTF. Here the CDR3 DNA reads TGTGCCAGCAGCGTAGTGTCAGGGGGGAGCTATGGCTACACCTTC.

This clonotype came up a few times. This chain uses TRBV30 with TRBJ2-7, with D maybe TRBD2 (6 bases). This CDR3 contains 10 residues. CDR1 is GTSNPN and CDR2 is SVGIG in the germline V gene (reference sequence). This CDR3 is CAGGSYEQYF. The CDR3 nucleotides read TGTGCTGGAGGGTCCTACGAGCAGTACTTC.

The chain recombines TRBV20-1 with TRBJ2-7; 8 bases map to TRBD1. The CDR3 covers 17 residues. Germline V gene lookup returns CDR1 DFQATT and CDR2 SNEGSKA (reference sequence). Unmatched junction bases numbered 12, after V lost 1 base and J lost 1 base. This chain's CDR3 is CSARAQRSQGVSYEQYF. CDR3 nucleotides: TGCAGTGCTAGAGCCCAAAGGTCACAGGGGGTGTCCTACGAGCAGTACTTC.

The chain links TRBV20-1 to TRBJ2-3; TRBD2 matches at 7 bases. CDR3 length: 13 residues. V dropped 0 bases and J dropped 14; count of bases not matched to a gene: 11. Germline CDR1 DFQATT, CDR2 SNEGSKA (reference sequence). The CDR3 sequence: CSARESPLARAYF. The CDR3 bases are TGCAGTGCTAGAGAAAGCCCACTAGCGAGGGCGTATTTT.

This clonotype is a singleton in its sample. The chain couples TRBV30 to TRBJ2-2; no clear D. Germline CDR1 is GTSNPN and CDR2 is SVGIG (reference sequence). The V gene lost 4 bases and the J gene lost 6 bases, with 12 bases spanning the gap. The CDR3 extends over 13 amino acids. Here the CDR3 reads CAWTIGQAGELFF. CDR3 in DNA: TGTGCCTGGACGATCGGGCAGGCCGGGGAGCTGTTTTTT.

The chain links TRBV11-2 to TRBJ1-4; D not resolved. The CDR3 covers 16 residues. Germline lookup yields CDR1 SGHAT and CDR2 FQNNGV. The V and J ends lost 5 bases and 8 bases respectively, with 21 bases between them. CDR3 in DNA: TGTGCCAGCAGCACCGTCTCGTGGTTTATAGGGGAAAAACTGTTTTTT. Protein sequence: CASSTVSWFIGEKLFF.

This sequence joins TRBV9 and TRBJ2-3; D perhaps matches TRBD1 (6 bases). CDR1 and CDR2 (germline): SGDLS, YYNGEE. V gave up 0 bases and J gave up 2 bases, with 13 bases separating them. This CDR3 region has 16 residues. The CDR3 sequence is CASSVAIRGPTDTQYF. For the CDR3, the DNA is TGTGCCAGCAGCGTAGCTATCAGGGGCCCCACAGATACGCAGTATTTT.

This clonotype was counted a few times. CDR3 sequence (DNA): TGCAGCGTTGATCAGGGAAGCACAGATACGCAGTATTTT. It specifies CSVDQGSTDTQYF. The rearrangement joins TRBV29-1 to TRBJ2-3, with D tentatively TRBD1 (5 bases). Trimming pared 3 bases from V and 0 bases from J, leaving 7 bases between. CDR1 is SQVTM, CDR2 ANQGSEA, per germline. The CDR3 sequence is 13 residues long.